This entry describes one TCR beta chain. Germline loops: CDR1 MNHEY, CDR2 SMNVEV (reference sequence). V lost 6 bases, J lost 10 bases, and 20 bases lay in between. The CDR3 contains 14 residues. TCRdb itself ran the 5' RACE reads through MiXCR, one entry per CDR3 protein. The sample lists 60,000 to 65,000 distinct CDR3 sequences; approximately 22% were seen once. Material: memory CD4+ T cells sorted from a lymph node. Described subset: memory CD4+ T cells, CD4+CD45RO+CD25-. This TCR derives from a female donor with breast cancer. The chain has TRBV27 and TRBJ2-3; no clear D gene. The CDR3 nucleotides read TGTGCCAGCAGAAACACTCCTTCAACGAGGTCGCAGTATTTT. This codes for CASRNTPSTRSQYF.